This T cell receptor (beta chain) was retrieved from a study of cytomegalovirus exposure and HLA in healthy donors. The germline V gene has CDR1 SGHRS and CDR2 YFSETQ. Germline trimming cut 5 bases from V and 5 bases from J; bases unmatched to any gene: 9. This CDR3 comprises 17 residues. Produced via immunoSEQ multiplex PCR; TCRdb's table is partial and in-frame only. The data show 71,000 or so clones, 85% to 95% seen once. The receptor's source is a man aged 18 to 30 in good health and CMV-seropositive. The sample taken for sequencing was PBMCs. V usage is TRBV5-1 and J usage is TRBJ2-5; 16 bases map to TRBD2. The CDR3 loop reads CASRTPGLAGGLETQYF. The CDR3 DNA reads TGCGCCAGCAGAACCCCGGGACTAGCGGGAGGGCTGGAGACCCAGTACTTC. The full variable domain, in which reference TRBV5-1 and TRBJ2-5 provide the parts outside the CDR3, is KAGVTQTPRYLIKTRGQQVTLSCSPISGHRSVSWYQQTPGQGLQFLFEYFSETQRNKGNFPGRFSGRQFSNSRSEMNVSTLELGDSALYLCASRTPGLAGGLETQYFGPGTRLLVL.